This TCR delta chain stems from a study of gamma-delta T cells after stem cell transplantation. TCRdb fed the RT-PCR reads to CATT. The sample lists just under 1,100 delta-chain clones, about 4% occurring once. Turning to this clone: The protein recorded in TCRdb matches a much larger clone and deviates from this DNA's translation at residue 15, suggesting a read error; the protein here is obtained by translating the DNA.

The V gene's germline CDR1 is GEAIGNYY and CDR2 EKD. V shed 0 bases and J shed 3 bases, with 28 bases lying between them. The CDR3 covers 20 residues. This chain joins TRDV2 and TRDJ1; a weak D match, TRDD3 (7 bases). The TCR comes from a human donor. It is not recorded whose cells these are; they may come from a transplant donor. What was sequenced was gamma-delta T cells. The DNA of the CDR3 is TGTGCCTGTGACACCGTTTCTTTCCTAAAGGCTGGGGGGATCGCCGATAAACTCATCTTT. Translation gives CACDTVSFLKAGGIADKLIF.